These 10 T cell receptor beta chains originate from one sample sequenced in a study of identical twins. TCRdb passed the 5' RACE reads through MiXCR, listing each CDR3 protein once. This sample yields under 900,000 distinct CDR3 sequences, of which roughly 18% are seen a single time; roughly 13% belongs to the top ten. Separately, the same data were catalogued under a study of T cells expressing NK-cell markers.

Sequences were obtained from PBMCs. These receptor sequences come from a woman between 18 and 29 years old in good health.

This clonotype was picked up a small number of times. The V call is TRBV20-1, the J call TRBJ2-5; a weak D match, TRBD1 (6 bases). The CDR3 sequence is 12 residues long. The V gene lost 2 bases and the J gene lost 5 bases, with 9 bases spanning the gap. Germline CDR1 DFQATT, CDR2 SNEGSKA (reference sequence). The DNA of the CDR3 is TGCAGTGCTAGACAGGGGTTCGAGACCCAGTACTTC. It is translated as CSARQGFETQYF.

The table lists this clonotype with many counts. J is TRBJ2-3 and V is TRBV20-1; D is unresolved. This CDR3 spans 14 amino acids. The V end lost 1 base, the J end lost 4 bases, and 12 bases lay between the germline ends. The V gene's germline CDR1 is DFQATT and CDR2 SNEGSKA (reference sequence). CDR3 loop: CSARVLGEPDTQYF. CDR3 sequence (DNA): TGCAGTGCTAGAGTCCTGGGTGAGCCAGATACGCAGTATTTT.

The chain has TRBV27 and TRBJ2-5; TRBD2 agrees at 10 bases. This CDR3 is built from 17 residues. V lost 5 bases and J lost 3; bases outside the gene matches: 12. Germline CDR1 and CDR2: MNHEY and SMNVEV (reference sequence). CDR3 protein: CASSTTIWTSGKETQYF. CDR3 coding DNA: TGTGCCAGCAGTACGACCATCTGGACTAGCGGCAAAGAGACCCAGTACTTC.

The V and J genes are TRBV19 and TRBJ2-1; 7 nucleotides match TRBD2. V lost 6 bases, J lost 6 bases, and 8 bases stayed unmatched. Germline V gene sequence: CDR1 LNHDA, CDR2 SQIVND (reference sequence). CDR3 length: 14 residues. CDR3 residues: CASSGRPWTNEQFF. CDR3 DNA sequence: TGTGCCAGTAGCGGGAGGCCGTGGACCAATGAGCAGTTCTTC.

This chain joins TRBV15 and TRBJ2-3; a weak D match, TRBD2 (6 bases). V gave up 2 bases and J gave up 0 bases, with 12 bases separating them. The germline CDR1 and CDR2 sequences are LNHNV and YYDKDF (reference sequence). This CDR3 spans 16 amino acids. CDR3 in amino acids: CATSRTKTRSTDTQYF. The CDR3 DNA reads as TGTGCCACCAGCAGAACGAAGACTAGGAGCACAGATACGCAGTATTTT. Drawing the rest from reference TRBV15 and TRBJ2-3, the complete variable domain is DAMVIQNPRYQVTQFGKPVTLSCSQTLNHNVMYWYQQKSSQAPKLLFHYYDKDFNNEADTPDNFQSRRPNTSFCFLDIRSPGLGDTAMYLCATSRTKTRSTDTQYFGPGTRLTVL.

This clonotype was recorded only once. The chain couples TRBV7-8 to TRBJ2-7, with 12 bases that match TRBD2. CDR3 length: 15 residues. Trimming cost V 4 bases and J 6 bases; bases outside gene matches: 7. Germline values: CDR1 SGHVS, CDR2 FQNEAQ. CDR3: CASSSGLAGSSEQYF. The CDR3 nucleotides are TGTGCCAGCAGCTCCGGACTAGCGGGATCATCCGAGCAGTACTTC.

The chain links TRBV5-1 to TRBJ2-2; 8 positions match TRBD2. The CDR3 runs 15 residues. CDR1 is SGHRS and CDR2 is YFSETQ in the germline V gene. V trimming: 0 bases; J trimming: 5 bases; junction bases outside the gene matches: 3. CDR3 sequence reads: CASSLVTSGTGELFF. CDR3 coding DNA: TGCGCCAGCAGCTTGGTAACTAGCGGAACCGGGGAGCTGTTTTTT.

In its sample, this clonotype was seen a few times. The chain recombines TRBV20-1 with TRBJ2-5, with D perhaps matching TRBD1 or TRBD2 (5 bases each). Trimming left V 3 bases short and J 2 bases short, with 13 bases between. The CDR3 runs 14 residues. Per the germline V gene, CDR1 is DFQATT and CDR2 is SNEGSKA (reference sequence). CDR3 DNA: TGCAGTGCTAGGGCCCTGGGGGAACAAGAGACCCAGTACTTC. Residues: CSARALGEQETQYF.

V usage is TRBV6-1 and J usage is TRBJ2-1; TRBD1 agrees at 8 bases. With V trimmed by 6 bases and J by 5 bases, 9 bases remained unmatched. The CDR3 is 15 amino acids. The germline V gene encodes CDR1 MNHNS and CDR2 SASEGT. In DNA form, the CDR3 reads TGTGCCAGCAGGAGGCCCCAGGGGGCTGACAATGAGCAGTTCTTC. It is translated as CASRRPQGADNEQFF.

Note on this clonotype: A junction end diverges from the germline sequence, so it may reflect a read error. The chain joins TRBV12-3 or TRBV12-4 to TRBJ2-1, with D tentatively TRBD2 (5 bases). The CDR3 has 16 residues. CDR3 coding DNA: TGTGCCAGCTGTTTGCGACGACTAAGCTCCTACAATGAGCAGTTCTTC. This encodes CASCLRRLSSYNEQFF.